The 27 T cell receptor beta chains below all came from one sample that was sequenced in a study of blood T cells in healthy people across ages. Primers used in a second PCR of roughly 6 to 11 cycles were a sample-barcoded 5' primer and a J-beta primer mix. TCRdb re-derived calls from the 5' RACE reads in MiXCR, one entry per CDR3 protein. The profile shows about 730,000 distinct CDR3 sequences, approximately 39% of them singletons. The specimen sequenced was blood. Receptors were obtained from a woman aged 55-69 years in good health.

V gene TRBV7-9 combines with J gene TRBJ2-1; the match to TRBD2 covers 7 bases. CDR1 is SEHNR, CDR2 FQNEAQ, per germline (reference sequence). The CDR3 extends over 14 amino acids. The V and J ends lost 3 bases and 5 bases, in that order; junction bases with no gene match: 4. The CDR3 nucleotides are TGTGCCAGCAGCTTTAGCGGGTTGGACAATGAGCAGTTCTTC. It translates to CASSFSGLDNEQFF.

This clonotype was observed a handful of times. The V gene is TRBV21-1, the J gene TRBJ1-2. TRBV21-1 is a pseudogene locus. CDR3 length: 14 residues. The chain's CDR3 is CASSLLRTNYGYTF. DNA of the CDR3: TGTGCCAGCAGTCTACTGCGAACTAACTATGGCTACACCTTC.

The chain couples TRBV3-1 to TRBJ2-6; perhaps TRBD1 as D (5 bases). V was pared by 0 bases and J by 6 bases, with 12 bases between. The length of the CDR3 is 16 residues. The germline V gene has CDR1 LGHDT and CDR2 YNNKEL (reference sequence). This CDR3 reads CASSQDPGSTANVLTF. In nucleotides, the CDR3 is TGTGCCAGCAGCCAAGATCCAGGGTCTACGGCCAACGTCCTGACTTTC.

The chain recombines TRBV20-1 with TRBJ2-2; 11 nucleotides line up with TRBD2. Germline V CDR1 and CDR2: DFQATT, SNEGSKA (reference sequence). The CDR3 is made up of 14 amino acids. The ends lost 6 bases at V and 4 bases at J; junction bases unmatched: 4. CDR3: CSAVAGGSTGELFF. Written as DNA, the CDR3 is TGCAGTGCCGTAGCGGGAGGGAGCACCGGGGAGCTGTTTTTT.

The chain joins TRBV6-5 to TRBJ1-5; D remains ambiguous. CDR3 length equals 14 residues. The ends were cut back, 0 bases at V and 9 bases at J, with 12 bases in the middle. Looked up from germline, CDR1 is MNHEY and CDR2 is SVGAGI. In DNA form, the CDR3 reads TGTGCCAGCAGTTACTCGGGTTCGAATAGGCCCCAGCATTTT. This codes for CASSYSGSNRPQHF.

To note about this clonotype: The germline gene is not matched at one end of the junction; a read error may be the cause. This chain joins TRBV12-3 or TRBV12-4 and TRBJ2-3; 7 bases match TRBD1. The CDR3 sequence is 15 residues long. Written as DNA, the CDR3 is TGTGCCAGCACAGAAGGACAGGATTCCACAGATATGCAGTATTTT. Protein: CASTEGQDSTDMQYF.

In the case of this clonotype: This may arise from a read error, as a much more abundant clone is one base away. This chain connects TRBV28 to TRBJ2-1; 10 nucleotides line up with TRBD2. V trimming: 5 bases; J trimming: 4 bases; junction bases outside the gene matches: 14. Germline loops: CDR1 MDHEN, CDR2 SYDVKM. This CDR3 has 18 residues. In DNA form, the CDR3 reads TGTGCCAGCAGTACCGGCCTAGCGGGAGTTCTTCTATACAATGAGCAGTTCTTC. Its translation is CASSTGLAGVLLYNEQFF.

The V gene is TRBV7-6, the J gene TRBJ2-1; TRBD2 matches at 13 bases. This CDR3 is 17 amino acids long. The germline CDR1 and CDR2 sequences are SGHVS and FNYEAQ. J lost 2 bases, V lost 5 bases, and 6 bases had no gene match. DNA of the CDR3: TGTGCCAGCAGCCCTAGCGGGACTAGCGGGGCCTACAATGAGCAGTTCTTC. This encodes CASSPSGTSGAYNEQFF.

This clonotype was detected a few times. The chain employs TRBV12-3 or TRBV12-4 and TRBJ2-7, with D possibly matching TRBD2 (5 bases). The CDR3 has 15 residues. V gave up 3 bases and J gave up 5 bases, with 17 bases separating them. The CDR3 DNA is TGTGCCAGCAGTTTCGGGGAAGGGTATACCGACGAGCAGTACTTC. This codes for CASSFGEGYTDEQYF.

A note on this clonotype: Being one base from a much bigger clone, this may be a read error. The genes are TRBV10-3 and TRBJ2-3; TRBD2 agrees at 13 bases. This CDR3 contains 15 residues. The germline CDR1 and CDR2 sequences are ENHRY and SYGVKD. With V trimmed by 10 bases and J by 2 bases, 6 bases remained unmatched. CDR3 coding DNA: TGTGCCACCAGGACTAGCGGGAGTAACACAGATACGCAGTATTTT. Translation gives CATRTSGSNTDTQYF.

This clonotype was picked up one time. The chain is built from TRBV5-1 and TRBJ2-5; 10 nucleotides align to TRBD2. The V gene end was trimmed by 3 bases and the J gene end by 1 base; junction bases not matched to a gene: 6. The CDR3 runs 16 residues. Germline values: CDR1 SGHRS, CDR2 YFSETQ. CDR3: CASSSVLAGVQETQYF. CDR3 nucleotides: TGCGCCAGCAGCTCTGTGCTAGCGGGGGTCCAAGAGACCCAGTACTTC.

At least ten counts were recorded for this clonotype. This chain joins TRBV7-2 and TRBJ2-1, with D unclear. Germline CDR1 reads SGHTA; CDR2 reads FQGNSA. The V gene lost 6 bases and the J gene lost 0 bases, with 6 bases spanning the gap. This CDR3 has 13 residues. The CDR3 sequence: CASSQGSYNEQFF. In DNA, the CDR3 is TGTGCCAGCAGTCAAGGCTCCTACAATGAGCAGTTCTTC.

This chain uses TRBV11-2 with TRBJ2-1, with 7 nucleotides matching TRBD1. V lost 6 bases to trimming and J lost 5 bases; unmatched junction nucleotides: 10. The CDR3 runs to 15 residues. Germline V gene sequence: CDR1 SGHAT, CDR2 FQNNGV. The CDR3 DNA reads TGTGCCAGCAGAAGACCGGGACAGATGAACAATGAGCAGTTCTTC. The encoded protein is CASRRPGQMNNEQFF. Variable domain in full (rest from reference TRBV11-2 and TRBJ2-1): EAGVAQSPRYKIIEKRQSVAFWCNPISGHATLYWYQQILGQGPKLLIQFQNNGVVDDSQLPKDRFSAERLKGVDSTLKIQPAKLEDSAVYLCASRRPGQMNNEQFFGPGTRLTVL.

The chain employs TRBV6-5 and TRBJ1-1; D possibly corresponds to TRBD1 (6 bases). The CDR3 extends over 14 amino acids. Germline V gene lookup returns CDR1 MNHEY and CDR2 SVGAGI. V shed 8 bases and J shed 1 base, with 14 bases lying between them. CDR3 loop: CASRTVQGNTEAFF. As DNA, the CDR3 is TGTGCCAGCCGGACAGTGCAGGGGAACACTGAAGCTTTCTTT.

This clonotype has just a few counts. The CDR3 loop is CASSGSLGSGNQPQHF. CDR3 in DNA: TGTGCCAGCAGTGGCTCGTTAGGGAGTGGCAATCAGCCCCAGCATTTT. The chain uses TRBV6-1 and TRBJ1-5; D uncertain. Deletions cut 4 bases from V and 2 bases from J, with 15 bases between. Germline assignment: CDR1 MNHNS and CDR2 SASEGT. The CDR3 is made up of 16 amino acids.

The sample holds a few counts of this clonotype. The J gene is TRBJ2-3, the V gene TRBV7-3; a possible D gene is TRBD2 (6 bases). Germline V CDR1 and CDR2: SGHTA, FQGTGA. V gave up 5 bases and J gave up 6 bases, with 12 bases separating them. The CDR3 spans 13 residues. The CDR3 region has the DNA TGTGCCAGCAGCGTTACTAGCAGCGATACGCAGTATTTT. Its protein is CASSVTSSDTQYF.

A few counts support this clonotype. This chain connects TRBV25-1 to TRBJ2-3; D may be TRBD1 or TRBD2 (6 bases each). Germline V gives CDR1 MGHDK, CDR2 SYGVNS. The CDR3 extends over 15 amino acids. Trimming shortened V by 11 bases and J by 4 bases, and 22 bases separated the two germline ends. The CDR3 protein is CAAGGTTSSADTQYF. DNA for the CDR3: TGTGCCGCCGGAGGGACAACTAGCAGCGCAGATACGCAGTATTTT.

The chain links TRBV20-1 to TRBJ2-2; 8 nucleotides align to TRBD2. The ends lost 0 bases at V and 3 bases at J; junction bases unmatched: 12. Germline values: CDR1 DFQATT, CDR2 SNEGSKA (reference sequence). This CDR3 has 18 amino acids. CDR3 loop: CSARDPHRREGYTGELFF. The CDR3 DNA follows: TGCAGTGCTAGAGATCCCCACCGACGGGAGGGGTACACCGGGGAGCTGTTTTTT.

The chain uses TRBV7-3 and TRBJ2-7, with TRBD2 identical over 7 bases. V was clipped by 5 bases and J by 0 bases; unmatched bases: 7. This CDR3 spans 15 amino acids. Germline CDR1 is SGHTA and CDR2 is FQGTGA. Here the CDR3 DNA reads TGTGCCAGCAGCCCCGCGGGGGTTAGCTCCTACGAGCAGTACTTC. Its protein product is CASSPAGVSSYEQYF.

The chain has TRBV4-2 and TRBJ2-5, with 9 bases that match TRBD1. The CDR3 is made up of 16 amino acids. Germline V gene lookup returns CDR1 LGHNA and CDR2 YNFKEQ. J gave up 11 bases and V 2 bases, and 15 bases lay outside the gene matches. The CDR3 reads CASSQQDRGGLYEQYF. CDR3 nucleotides: TGTGCCAGCAGCCAACAGGACAGGGGAGGGTTGTATGAGCAGTACTTC.

This clonotype showed up many times. This chain uses TRBV3-1 with TRBJ2-7, with D possibly being TRBD1 (6 bases). Germline CDR1 LGHDT, CDR2 YNNKEL (reference sequence). V was pared by 3 bases and J by 3 bases, with 9 bases between. The CDR3 contains 13 residues. The CDR3 coding sequence is TGTGCCAGCAGCCAGGGCAGGGGCTACGAGCAGTACTTC. Its translation is CASSQGRGYEQYF.

The rearrangement uses TRBV25-1 and TRBJ2-3; TRBD2 matches at 10 bases. Germline CDR1 is MGHDK and CDR2 is SYGVNS. The length of the CDR3 is 16 residues. The trim removed 1 base at V and 5 bases at J, leaving 6 bases unmatched. The chain's CDR3 is CASSEFLAGGQDTQYF. The CDR3 DNA sequence: TGTGCCAGCAGTGAATTTTTAGCGGGAGGACAAGATACGCAGTATTTT. The variable domain in full, with the rest retrieved from reference TRBV25-1 and TRBJ2-3, is EADIYQTPRYLVIGTGKKITLECSQTMGHDKMYWYQQDPGMELHLIHYSYGVNSTEKGDLSSESTVSRIRTEHFPLTLESARPSHTSQYLCASSEFLAGGQDTQYFGPGTRLTVL.

Worth noting for this clonotype: Just one base apart from a much larger clone, this may be a read error. The V gene is TRBV5-1, the J gene TRBJ2-1; 8 nucleotides match TRBD1. CDR3 size: 15 residues. V shed 4 bases, J shed 9 bases, and the junction held 12 bases outside the gene matches. Germline-derived CDR1 and CDR2 are SGHRS and YFSETQ. CDR3 in amino acids: CASSPRDRRPLEQFF. The DNA of the CDR3 is TGCGCCAGCAGCCCCCGGGACAGGAGGCCGCTTGAGCAGTTCTTC.

A word on this clonotype: Since no conserved phenylalanine or tryptophan closes the CDR3, a read error is the likely cause. The CDR3 DNA reads TGTGCCAGCTCACCACGGCAGGGGTACGAGCAGTACTTA. Translating gives CASSPRQGYEQYL. This chain connects TRBV18 to TRBJ2-7; D is perhaps TRBD1 (6 bases). Trimming took 1 base from V and 4 from J, leaving 8 bases between them. The germline V gene has CDR1 KGHSH and CDR2 LQKENI. The CDR3 has 13 amino acids.

The CDR3 sequence is CASSARFGTHEKLFF. The CDR3 DNA is TGTGCCAGCAGCGCCCGCTTCGGGACACATGAAAAACTGTTTTTT. The V gene is TRBV7-2, the J gene TRBJ1-4; D perhaps matches TRBD1 (6 bases). Germline V gives CDR1 SGHTA, CDR2 FQGNSA. The CDR3 is made up of 15 amino acids. Between the trimmed V and J ends, which lost 5 bases and 6 bases, there was a span of 16 bases.

This clonotype has just a few counts. The rearrangement joins TRBV9 to TRBJ2-1; a weak D match, TRBD2 (6 bases). Trimming stripped 4 bases from V and 8 bases from J, with 16 bases between. Germline lookup yields CDR1 SGDLS and CDR2 YYNGEE. This CDR3 is 14 amino acids long. In DNA, the CDR3 is TGTGCCAGCAGCCCTCACCCGGACTATTATGAGCAGTTCTTC. Protein product: CASSPHPDYYEQFF.

The chain links TRBV4-3 to TRBJ2-1; 11 bases are a match to TRBD2. The CDR3 covers 16 residues. With 0 bases clipped from V and 9 bases from J, the junction kept 7 bases outside the gene matches. Germline V CDR1 and CDR2: LGHNA, YSLEER. The chain's CDR3 is CASSQELAGVGSEQFF. In DNA form, the CDR3 reads TGCGCCAGCAGCCAAGAACTAGCGGGAGTTGGGAGTGAGCAGTTCTTC.